The rows below give T cell receptor beta chains drawn from one sample of a study of tumor and adjacent non-tumor tissue in lung cancer. TCRdb passed the multiplex PCR reads through MiXCR, listing each CDR3 protein once. The sample consists of roughly 200,000 distinct CDR3 sequences, approximately 74% of them appearing once. Material for sequencing was lung tumor tissue. The source is a man in his 60s with non-small cell lung cancer. CDR3s leave out the opening cysteine and the closing phenylalanine or tryptophan. Each record gives: CDR3 protein, CDR3 length, J gene, V gene.

cdr3_aa: ASSYRFADIQY; cdr3_length: 11; j_call: TRBJ2-3; v_call: TRBV6-2/TRBV6-3
cdr3_aa: ASSQGPSGGADTQY; cdr3_length: 14; j_call: TRBJ2-3; v_call: TRBV4-2
cdr3_aa: ASSSGSSYEQY; cdr3_length: 11; j_call: TRBJ2-7; v_call: TRBV2
cdr3_aa: ASSTRETSGRLRVHYNEQF; cdr3_length: 19; j_call: TRBJ2-1; v_call: TRBV19
cdr3_aa: ASSFKQGPNYEQY; cdr3_length: 13; j_call: TRBJ2-7; v_call: TRBV6-5
cdr3_aa: AISPQGVLAKNIQY; cdr3_length: 14; j_call: TRBJ2-4; v_call: TRBV28
cdr3_aa: ASNQEPGGDTGELF; cdr3_length: 14; j_call: TRBJ2-2; v_call: TRBV4-2
cdr3_aa: TSSDPGTSGSDTQC; cdr3_length: 14; j_call: TRBJ2-3; v_call: TRBV11-2
cdr3_aa: TSRKEGNNEQF; cdr3_length: 11; j_call: TRBJ2-1; v_call: TRBV4-1
cdr3_aa: ASSQGPGKQDSYEQY; cdr3_length: 15; j_call: TRBJ2-7; v_call: TRBV14
cdr3_aa: ASSSQGNYNSPLH; cdr3_length: 13; j_call: TRBJ1-6; v_call: TRBV28
cdr3_aa: ASRIGQGNNEQF; cdr3_length: 12; j_call: TRBJ2-1; v_call: TRBV6-2/TRBV6-3
cdr3_aa: ASSLGTSEHTEAF; cdr3_length: 13; j_call: TRBJ1-1; v_call: TRBV5-1
cdr3_aa: ARSLQLADTGELF; cdr3_length: 13; j_call: TRBJ2-2; v_call: TRBV4-3
cdr3_aa: SARVLLLAGYT; cdr3_length: 11; j_call: TRBJ1-2; v_call: TRBV20-1
cdr3_aa: ASSLITRSGANVLT; cdr3_length: 14; j_call: TRBJ2-6; v_call: TRBV5-6
cdr3_aa: ASSQVKVVGLAGGGTDTQY; cdr3_length: 19; j_call: TRBJ2-3; v_call: TRBV4-3
cdr3_aa: ASSVGQVYGYT; cdr3_length: 11; j_call: TRBJ1-2; v_call: TRBV11-3
cdr3_aa: ANRTLNAASQETQY; cdr3_length: 14; j_call: TRBJ2-5; v_call: TRBV11-2
cdr3_aa: ASSLEFGTEAF; cdr3_length: 11; j_call: TRBJ1-1; v_call: TRBV5-1
cdr3_aa: ASEESATGYEQY; cdr3_length: 12; j_call: TRBJ2-7; v_call: TRBV2
cdr3_aa: ASSLGQVWTNEKLF; cdr3_length: 14; j_call: TRBJ1-4; v_call: TRBV5-1
cdr3_aa: ASSYTQTQPQH; cdr3_length: 11; j_call: TRBJ1-5; v_call: TRBV6-2/TRBV6-3
cdr3_aa: ASSSFVGGPGETQY; cdr3_length: 14; j_call: TRBJ2-5; v_call: TRBV11-2
cdr3_aa: ASSQRQASDTEAF; cdr3_length: 13; j_call: TRBJ1-1; v_call: TRBV4-3
cdr3_aa: ASSLVGGGADNEQF; cdr3_length: 14; j_call: TRBJ2-1; v_call: TRBV13
cdr3_aa: ASSFTIDRGRVHAF; cdr3_length: 14; j_call: TRBJ1-1; v_call: TRBV11-2
cdr3_aa: SLGGTASQPTDTQY; cdr3_length: 14; j_call: TRBJ2-3; v_call: TRBV29-1
cdr3_aa: ASSLAGLAGFRSSYNEQF; cdr3_length: 18; j_call: TRBJ2-1; v_call: TRBV11-1
cdr3_aa: ASSLAICDKFYEQH; cdr3_length: 14; j_call: TRBJ2-7; v_call: TRBV11-1
cdr3_aa: ASSSWGSDILYGYT; cdr3_length: 14; j_call: TRBJ1-2; v_call: TRBV5-4
cdr3_aa: ASSHNRAGNNYGYT; cdr3_length: 14; j_call: TRBJ1-2; v_call: TRBV4-2
cdr3_aa: SASERTTNSNQPQH; cdr3_length: 14; j_call: TRBJ1-5; v_call: TRBV20-1
cdr3_aa: CAGPLDRSEQY; cdr3_length: 11; j_call: TRBJ2-7; v_call: TRBV20-1
cdr3_aa: ASSQGQRANYGYT; cdr3_length: 13; j_call: TRBJ1-2; v_call: TRBV4-2